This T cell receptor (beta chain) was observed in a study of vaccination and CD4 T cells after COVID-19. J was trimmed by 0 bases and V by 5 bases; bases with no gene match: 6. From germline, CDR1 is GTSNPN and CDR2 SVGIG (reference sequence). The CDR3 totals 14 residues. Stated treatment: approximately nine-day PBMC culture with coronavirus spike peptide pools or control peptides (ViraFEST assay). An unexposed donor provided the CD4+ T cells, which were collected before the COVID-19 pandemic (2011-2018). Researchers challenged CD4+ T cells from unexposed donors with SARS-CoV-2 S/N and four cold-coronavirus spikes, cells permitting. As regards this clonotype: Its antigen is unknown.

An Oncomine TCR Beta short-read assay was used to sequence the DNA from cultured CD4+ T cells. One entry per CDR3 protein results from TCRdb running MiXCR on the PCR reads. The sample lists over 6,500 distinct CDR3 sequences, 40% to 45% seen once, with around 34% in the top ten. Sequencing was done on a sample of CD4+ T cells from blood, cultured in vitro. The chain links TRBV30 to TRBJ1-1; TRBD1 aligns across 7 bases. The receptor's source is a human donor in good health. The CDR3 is CAWQFRGMNTEAFF. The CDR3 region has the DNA TGTGCCTGGCAATTCAGGGGGATGAACACTGAAGCTTTCTTT.